The clone carrying this T cell receptor (beta chain) was seen just once. The antigen is not known. Transcripts of RNA were the source for amplifying TCR beta CDR3 regions. HTBI primers were used in a first-round RT-PCR, which preceded a second-round multiplex PCR. TCRdb re-analysed the multiplex PCR reads in MiXCR, keeping a single row per CDR3 protein. The data contain approximately 1.2 million distinct CDR3 sequences, about two fifths of them singletons. The record originates from a study of Graves' ophthalmopathy and Graves' hyperthyroidism. Study information: Stable hyperthyroidism meant no progression to ophthalmopathy within 18 months of follow-up. Findings and limits, study-wide: The authors also found most expanded thyroid clonotypes above 0.001 frequency in blood.

The germline CDR1 and CDR2 sequences are SGHTA and FQGNSA. Deletions cut 3 bases from V and 3 bases from J, with 11 bases between. The CDR3 is made up of 15 amino acids. The sequence was obtained from an adult man with Graves' hyperthyroidism. Sequenced sample: peripheral blood or thyroid tissue (not recorded which). V gene TRBV7-2 combines with J gene TRBJ1-4, with D tentatively TRBD1 (6 bases). The CDR3, as DNA: TGTGCCAGCAGCTTCGGGGGCAGTGCTAATGAAAAACTGTTTTTT. Its translation is CASSFGGSANEKLFF.